Shown below are 26 T cell receptor beta chains from a single sample sequenced in a study of T cells in Graves' hyperthyroidism and ophthalmopathy. It was RNA transcripts that yielded the amplified TCR beta CDR3 regions. The HTBI primer set drove a first-round RT-PCR of the TCR CDR3. TCRdb reprocessed the multiplex PCR reads with MiXCR, giving one entry per CDR3 protein. The sample yields 500,000 to 650,000 distinct CDR3 sequences, 17% seen once. The sample consisted of blood. Receptors were obtained from a woman younger than 35 with Graves' ophthalmopathy.

This clonotype was counted a few times. The chain is built from TRBV25-1 and TRBJ2-5; 8 bases line up with TRBD1. The CDR3 sequence is 15 residues long. Per germline, CDR1 MGHDK and CDR2 SYGVNS. With V trimmed by 2 bases and J by 5 bases, 7 bases remained unmatched. The CDR3 protein is CASSEGAGGAETQYF. DNA for the CDR3: TGTGCCAGCAGTGAAGGGGCAGGGGGCGCGGAGACCCAGTACTTC.

This clonotype was detected ten times or more. The gene calls are TRBV28 and TRBJ2-7; TRBD2 matches 8 bases. The CDR3 length is 16 residues. Looked up from germline, CDR1 is MDHEN and CDR2 is SYDVKM. J gave up 4 bases and V 2 bases, and 10 bases lay outside the gene matches. The CDR3 region has the DNA TGTGCCAGCAGTTTAGTCTTTAGCGGGACTTATTACGAGCAGTACTTC. Translating gives CASSLVFSGTYYEQYF.

This chain links TRBV11-2 with TRBJ1-6, with no clear D. The CDR3 sequence is 13 residues long. The V gene's germline CDR1 is SGHAT and CDR2 FQNNGV. Trimming stripped 3 bases from V and 6 bases from J, with 6 bases between. The CDR3 loop reads CASSLKTNSPLHF. The CDR3 DNA reads as TGTGCCAGCAGCTTGAAGACTAATTCACCCCTCCACTTT.

This clonotype was observed at least ten times. The chain joins TRBV7-2 to TRBJ2-1; D not certain. The CDR3 extends over 12 amino acids. Between the trimmed V and J ends, which lost 2 bases and 8 bases, there was a span of 7 bases. The V gene's germline CDR1 is SGHTA and CDR2 FQGNSA. CDR3 nucleotides: TGTGCCAGCAGCTTAAGGTACCATGAGCAGTTCTTC. It encodes CASSLRYHEQFF.

This clonotype was counted at least ten times. In DNA form, the CDR3 reads TGTGCCTGGAGTGGTGTCGGGTTGGAGACCCAGTACTTC. Its translation: CAWSGVGLETQYF. The chain combines TRBV30 with TRBJ2-5; D is ambiguous. Germline V CDR1 and CDR2: GTSNPN, SVGIG (reference sequence). Deletions cut 1 base from V and 5 bases from J, with 11 bases between. CDR3 length: 13 amino acids.

To note about this clonotype: A much larger clone lies a single base off, so this may be a read error. The J gene is TRBJ2-2, the V gene TRBV27, with 8 bases matching TRBD2. The CDR3 loop spans 15 amino acids. The V and J ends lost 10 bases and 2 bases, in that order; junction bases with no gene match: 9. CDR1 and CDR2 from the germline V gene are MNHEY and SMNVEV (reference sequence). CDR3: CAISLSGGNTGELFF. The CDR3 region has the DNA TGTGCCATCAGCTTGAGCGGGGGAAACACCGGGGAGCTGTTTTTT.

This clonotype was recorded a few times. The rearrangement joins TRBV5-1 to TRBJ1-1; no firm D call. V was shortened by 4 bases and J by 6 bases, with 13 bases between the two germline ends. This CDR3 is 13 amino acids long. The V gene's germline CDR1 is SGHRS and CDR2 YFSETQ. Written as DNA, the CDR3 is TGCGCCAGCAGCACCCAAGCGAGCGCTGAAGCTTTCTTT. This encodes CASSTQASAEAFF.

This clonotype was observed many times. The chain couples TRBV5-6 to TRBJ2-7; no reliable D call. This CDR3 is built from 12 residues. V lost 5 bases and J 3 bases, leaving 9 bases between the germline ends. In germline, CDR1 is SGHDT, CDR2 YYEEEE. DNA for the CDR3: TGTGCCAGCAGTTTCGGTAGCTACGAGCAGTACTTC. As protein: CASSFGSYEQYF.

The chain joins TRBV7-9 to TRBJ1-4; 9 bases agree with TRBD1. The CDR3 is 15 residues long. V lost 5 bases to trimming and J lost 6 bases; unmatched junction nucleotides: 7. Germline V lookup: CDR1 SEHNR, CDR2 FQNEAQ (reference sequence). CDR3 DNA: TGTGCCAGCAGCAGCGGGACAGGGAATTATGAAAAACTGTTTTTT. Its translation: CASSSGTGNYEKLFF.

This clonotype occurred many times. The chain joins TRBV18 to TRBJ1-5; D is uncertain. This CDR3 has 13 residues. The germline V gene encodes CDR1 KGHSH and CDR2 LQKENI. The V end lost 1 base, the J end lost 5 bases, and 6 bases lay between the germline ends. Here the CDR3 DNA reads TGTGCCAGCTCACCACAGCGTGATCAGCCCCAGCATTTT. This translates into CASSPQRDQPQHF.

The V call is TRBV27, the J call TRBJ2-7; D assignment may be TRBD1 or TRBD2 (6 bases each). The germline CDR1 and CDR2 sequences are MNHEY and SMNVEV (reference sequence). V lost 4 bases to trimming and J lost 4 bases, with 14 bases between them. This CDR3 comprises 14 residues. The CDR3 DNA is TGTGCCAGCAGTTGGGGGGCCCGGGGATACGAGCAGTACTTC. It encodes CASSWGARGYEQYF.

This clonotype was seen many times. The gene calls are TRBV7-9 and TRBJ2-3, with TRBD2 matching over 10 bases. The CDR3 is 15 amino acids. Germline-derived CDR1 and CDR2 are SEHNR and FQNEAQ (reference sequence). Germline trimming cut 4 bases from V and 2 bases from J; bases unmatched to any gene: 3. The CDR3 coding sequence is TGTGCCAGCAGCTACCTAGCGGGGGCCACAGATACGCAGTATTTT. Protein: CASSYLAGATDTQYF.

This clonotype was picked up many times. The rearrangement joins TRBV7-9 to TRBJ2-1; D is undetermined. Deletions cut 5 bases from V and 12 bases from J, with 14 bases between. The germline gives CDR1 SEHNR, CDR2 FQNEAQ (reference sequence). The CDR3 is made up of 12 amino acids. The CDR3 sequence: CASSLLLGGQFF. The CDR3 DNA is TGTGCCAGCAGCCTCCTCCTGGGTGGGCAGTTCTTC.

This clonotype was observed at least ten times. The chain uses TRBV28 and TRBJ2-7, with 8 bases matching TRBD1. CDR3 length: 12 residues. The V segment lost 5 bases and the J segment 7 bases; nucleotides outside the gene matches: 4. Germline CDR1 MDHEN, CDR2 SYDVKM. CDR3 nucleotide sequence: TGTGCCAGCAGTCGGACAGGGATTGAGCAGTACTTC. Its translation is CASSRTGIEQYF. Based on the CDR3 plus reference TRBV28 and TRBJ2-7, the full variable domain is DVKVTQSSRYLVKRTGEKVFLECVQDMDHENMFWYRQDPGLGLRLIYFSYDVKMKEKGDIPEGYSVSREKKERFSLILESASTNQTSMYLCASSRTGIEQYFGPGTRLTVT.

As to this clonotype: A single base separates this from a much larger clone, so it may be a read error. The genes are TRBV6-2 or TRBV6-3 and TRBJ2-1, with D perhaps TRBD2 (5 bases). V shed 4 bases and J shed 10 bases, with 20 bases lying between them. The CDR3 totals 15 residues. Germline V CDR1 and CDR2: MNHEY, SVGEGT. This CDR3 is CASSSTGPRGREQFF. The DNA for the CDR3 is TGTGCCAGCAGTTCCACCGGGCCCAGAGGGCGCGAGCAGTTCTTC.

Details on this clonotype: A much larger clonotype is one base distant, so this may be a read error. The V gene is TRBV10-3, the J gene TRBJ2-7; no clear D. In germline, CDR1 is ENHRY, CDR2 SYGVKD. Trimming stripped 3 bases from V and 0 bases from J, with 12 bases between. CDR3 size: 15 residues. CDR3 sequence reads: CAISERWVASYEQYF. The DNA of the CDR3 is TGTGCCATCAGTGAACGGTGGGTGGCCTCCTACGAGCAGTACTTC.

Written as DNA, the CDR3 is TGTGCCAGCAGCGCAAGCGGGACACCTAAAAAGAACTATGGCTACACCTTC. Translated, it gives CASSASGTPKKNYGYTF. The rearrangement links TRBV7-9 to TRBJ1-2; weak D call: TRBD1 (6 bases). CDR1 is SEHNR and CDR2 is FQNEAQ in the germline V gene (reference sequence). This CDR3 comprises 17 residues. V lost 5 bases and J 2 bases, leaving 21 bases between the germline ends.

This chain joins TRBV7-9 and TRBJ1-1; the D is unclear. The germline V gene has CDR1 SEHNR and CDR2 FQNEAQ (reference sequence). This CDR3 comprises 9 residues. The V end lost 3 bases, the J end lost 10 bases, and 3 bases lay between the germline ends. CDR3 protein: CASSLGAFF. For the CDR3, the DNA is TGTGCCAGCAGCTTGGGAGCTTTCTTT.

This clonotype was picked up many times. This chain uses TRBV20-1 with TRBJ1-2; the D is unclear. Germline CDR1 reads DFQATT; CDR2 reads SNEGSKA (reference sequence). This CDR3 spans 11 amino acids. The CDR3 region has the DNA TGCAGAGCGGCTCCGAACTATGGCTACACCTTC. Protein sequence: CRAAPNYGYTF.

V gene TRBV6-2 or TRBV6-3 combines with J gene TRBJ1-2, with TRBD1 as a possible D gene (6 bases). Germline V gene lookup returns CDR1 MNHEY and CDR2 SVGEGT. V was trimmed by 6 bases and J by 6 bases, leaving 20 bases between them. The CDR3 extends over 15 amino acids. DNA of the CDR3: TGTGCCAGCAGCCTACTTTTCTGGGGGCCGGATGGCTACACCTTC. Encoded protein: CASSLLFWGPDGYTF.

V and J are TRBV20-1 and TRBJ2-1; no clear D gene. This CDR3 has 12 amino acids. V lost 3 bases, J lost 8 bases, and 11 bases lay in between. Germline assignment: CDR1 DFQATT and CDR2 SNEGSKA (reference sequence). CDR3 in DNA: TGCAGTGCTAGTAATAGTGGGGATGAGCAGTTCTTC. Translation: CSASNSGDEQFF.

This clonotype was counted ten times or more. This chain connects TRBV7-8 to TRBJ1-2; D is perhaps TRBD1 (5 bases). Trimming took 4 bases from V and 8 from J, leaving 17 bases between them. From germline, CDR1 is SGHVS and CDR2 FQNEAQ. This CDR3 region has 14 residues. CDR3 sequence (DNA): TGTGCCAGCAGCTCGATTAGGGGAGGGAAAGGCTACACCTTC. Protein product: CASSSIRGGKGYTF. Complete variable domain (other parts from reference TRBV7-8 and TRBJ1-2): GAGVSQSPRYKVAKRGQDVALRCDPISGHVSLFWYQQALGQGPEFLTYFQNEAQLDKSGLPSDRFFAERPEGSVSTLKIQRTQQEDSAVYLCASSSIRGGKGYTFGSGTRLTVV.

This clonotype was recorded many times. V gene TRBV12-3 or TRBV12-4 combines with J gene TRBJ2-1, with D perhaps assigned TRBD1 or TRBD2 (5 bases each). Between the trimmed V and J ends, which lost 7 bases and 4 bases, there was a span of 11 bases. The CDR3 is 13 amino acids. The chain's CDR3 is CASTSGRYNEQFF. The CDR3 DNA follows: TGTGCCAGCACCTCGGGACGGTACAATGAGCAGTTCTTC.

In DNA form, the CDR3 reads TGCAGTGCTAGAGATCTCGGCGGGGGCTACGAGCAGTACTTC. Encoded protein: CSARDLGGGYEQYF. The V call is TRBV20-1, the J call TRBJ2-7; 7 positions agree with TRBD2. J lost 3 bases, V lost 0 bases, and 5 bases had no gene match. Per germline, CDR1 DFQATT and CDR2 SNEGSKA (reference sequence). This CDR3 contains 14 residues.

This clonotype was seen more than once but under ten times. This sequence joins TRBV6-1 and TRBJ1-5; no clear D gene. This CDR3 is 13 amino acids long. In germline, CDR1 is MNHNS, CDR2 SASEGT. V shed 8 bases and J shed 4 bases, with 12 bases lying between them. The CDR3 sequence: CASERDGNQPQHF. The CDR3 coding sequence is TGTGCCAGCGAGAGAGACGGTAATCAGCCCCAGCATTTT.

The table lists this clonotype with a few counts. The chain carries TRBV6-1 and TRBJ2-2, with D tentatively TRBD1 (6 bases). CDR3 length: 13 amino acids. V was trimmed by 5 bases and J by 5 bases, leaving 9 bases between them. Germline CDR1 and CDR2: MNHNS and SASEGT. The CDR3 loop is CASSRTATGELFF. The CDR3 region has the DNA TGTGCCAGCAGTAGGACAGCTACCGGGGAGCTGTTTTTT.